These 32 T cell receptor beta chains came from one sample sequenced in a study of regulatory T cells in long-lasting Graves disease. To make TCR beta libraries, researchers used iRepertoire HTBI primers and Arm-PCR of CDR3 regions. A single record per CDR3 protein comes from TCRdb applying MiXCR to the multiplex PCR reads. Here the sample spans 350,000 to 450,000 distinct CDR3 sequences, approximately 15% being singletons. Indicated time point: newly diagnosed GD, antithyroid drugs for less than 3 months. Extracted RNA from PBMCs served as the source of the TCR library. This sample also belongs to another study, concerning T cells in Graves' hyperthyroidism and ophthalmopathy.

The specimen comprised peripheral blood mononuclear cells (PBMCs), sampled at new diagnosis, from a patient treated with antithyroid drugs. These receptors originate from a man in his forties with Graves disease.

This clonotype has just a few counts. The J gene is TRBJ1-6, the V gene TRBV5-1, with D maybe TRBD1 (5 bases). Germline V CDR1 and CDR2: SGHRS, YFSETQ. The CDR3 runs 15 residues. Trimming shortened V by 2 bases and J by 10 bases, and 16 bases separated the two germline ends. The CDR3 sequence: CASSFGTVVGSPLHF. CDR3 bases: TGCGCCAGCAGCTTTGGGACGGTCGTAGGATCACCCCTCCACTTT.

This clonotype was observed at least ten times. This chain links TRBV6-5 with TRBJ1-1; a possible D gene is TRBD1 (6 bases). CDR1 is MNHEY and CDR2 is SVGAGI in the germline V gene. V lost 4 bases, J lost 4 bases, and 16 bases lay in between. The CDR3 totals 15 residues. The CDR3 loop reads CASSSVAGVGTEAFF. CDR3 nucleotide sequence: TGTGCCAGCAGTTCAGTGGCAGGGGTGGGCACTGAAGCTTTCTTT.

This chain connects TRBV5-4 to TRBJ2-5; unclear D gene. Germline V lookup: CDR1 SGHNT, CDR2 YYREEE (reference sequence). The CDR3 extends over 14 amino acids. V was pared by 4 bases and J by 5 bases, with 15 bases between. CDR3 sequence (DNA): TGTGCCAGCAGCCCAAGACCCAGGTCGGAGACCCAGTACTTC. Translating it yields CASSPRPRSETQYF.

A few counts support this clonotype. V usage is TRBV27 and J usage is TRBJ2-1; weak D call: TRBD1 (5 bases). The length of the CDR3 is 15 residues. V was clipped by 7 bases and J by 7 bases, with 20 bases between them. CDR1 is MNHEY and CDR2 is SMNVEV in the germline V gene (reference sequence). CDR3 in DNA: TGTGCCAGCAATTTGTTCGCAGGGTTCGGGAATGAGCAGTTCTTC. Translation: CASNLFAGFGNEQFF.

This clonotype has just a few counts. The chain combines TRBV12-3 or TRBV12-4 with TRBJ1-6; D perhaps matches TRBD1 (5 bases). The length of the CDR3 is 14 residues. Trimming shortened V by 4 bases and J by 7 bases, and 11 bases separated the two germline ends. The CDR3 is CASSWGVGNSPLHF. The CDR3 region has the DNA TGTGCCAGCAGTTGGGGCGTTGGGAATTCACCCCTCCACTTT.

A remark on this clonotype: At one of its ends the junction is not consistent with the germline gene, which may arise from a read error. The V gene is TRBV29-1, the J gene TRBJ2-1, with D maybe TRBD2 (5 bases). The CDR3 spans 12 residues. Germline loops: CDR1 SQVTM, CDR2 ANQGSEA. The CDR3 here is CSGEVAADEQFF. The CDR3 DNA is TGCAGCGGTGAAGTGGCAGCGGATGAGCAGTTCTTC.

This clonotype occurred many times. The chain's CDR3 is CASSRDHYEQYF. The CDR3 bases are TGTGCCAGCAGTCGGGACCACTACGAGCAGTACTTC. The chain recombines TRBV6-1 with TRBJ2-7, with D tentatively TRBD1 or TRBD2 (5 bases each). This CDR3 has 12 amino acids. CDR1 is MNHNS and CDR2 is SASEGT in the germline V gene. V dropped 5 bases and J dropped 3 bases, with 8 bases sitting between them.

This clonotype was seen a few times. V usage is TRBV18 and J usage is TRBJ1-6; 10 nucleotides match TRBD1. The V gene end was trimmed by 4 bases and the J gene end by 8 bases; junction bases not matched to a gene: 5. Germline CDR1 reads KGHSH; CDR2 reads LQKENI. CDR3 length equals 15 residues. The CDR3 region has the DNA TGTGCCAGCTCACGGACAGGGGGAGTTGATTCACCCCTCCACTTT. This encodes CASSRTGGVDSPLHF.

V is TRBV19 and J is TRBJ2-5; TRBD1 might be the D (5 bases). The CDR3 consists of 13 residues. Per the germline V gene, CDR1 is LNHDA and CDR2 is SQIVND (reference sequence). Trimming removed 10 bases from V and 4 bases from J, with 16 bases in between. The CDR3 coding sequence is TGTGCCACCACGAAGGGGTTAGGAGAGACCCAGTACTTC. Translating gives CATTKGLGETQYF.

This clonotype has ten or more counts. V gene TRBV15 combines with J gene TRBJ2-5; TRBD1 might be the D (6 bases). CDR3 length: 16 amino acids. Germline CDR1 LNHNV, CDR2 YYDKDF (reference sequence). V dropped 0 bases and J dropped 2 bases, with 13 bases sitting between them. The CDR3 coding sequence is TGTGCCACCAGCAGAGATCGGCAGGGGCGACAAGAGACCCAGTACTTC. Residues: CATSRDRQGRQETQYF.

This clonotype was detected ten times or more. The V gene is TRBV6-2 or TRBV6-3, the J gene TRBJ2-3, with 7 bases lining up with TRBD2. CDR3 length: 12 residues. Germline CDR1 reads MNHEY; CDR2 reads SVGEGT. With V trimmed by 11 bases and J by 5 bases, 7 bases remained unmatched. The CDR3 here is CALKGRGDTQYF. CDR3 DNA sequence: TGTGCCCTCAAAGGGAGGGGAGATACGCAGTATTTT.

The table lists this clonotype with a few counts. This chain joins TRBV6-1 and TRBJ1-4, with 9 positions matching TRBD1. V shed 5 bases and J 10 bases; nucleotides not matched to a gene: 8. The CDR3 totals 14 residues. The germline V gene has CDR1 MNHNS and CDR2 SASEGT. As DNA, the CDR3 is TGTGCCAGCAGTACCGGGACAGGGCACGGAAAACTGTTTTTT. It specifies CASSTGTGHGKLFF.

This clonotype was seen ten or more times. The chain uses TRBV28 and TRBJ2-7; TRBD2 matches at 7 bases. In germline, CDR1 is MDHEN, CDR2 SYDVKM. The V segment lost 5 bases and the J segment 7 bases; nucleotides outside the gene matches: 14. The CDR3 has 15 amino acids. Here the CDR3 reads CASSAPGLRMGEQYF. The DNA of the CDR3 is TGTGCCAGCAGTGCCCCGGGACTACGGATGGGGGAGCAGTACTTC. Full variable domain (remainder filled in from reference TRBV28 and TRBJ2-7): DVKVTQSSRYLVKRTGEKVFLECVQDMDHENMFWYRQDPGLGLRLIYFSYDVKMKEKGDIPEGYSVSREKKERFSLILESASTNQTSMYLCASSAPGLRMGEQYFGPGTRLTVT.

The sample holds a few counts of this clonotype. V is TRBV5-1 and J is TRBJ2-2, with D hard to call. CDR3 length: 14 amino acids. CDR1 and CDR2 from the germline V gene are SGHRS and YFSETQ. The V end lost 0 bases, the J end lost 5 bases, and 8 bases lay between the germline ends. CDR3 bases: TGCGCCAGCAGCTTGGATAGGGCTACCGGGGAGCTGTTTTTT. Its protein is CASSLDRATGELFF.

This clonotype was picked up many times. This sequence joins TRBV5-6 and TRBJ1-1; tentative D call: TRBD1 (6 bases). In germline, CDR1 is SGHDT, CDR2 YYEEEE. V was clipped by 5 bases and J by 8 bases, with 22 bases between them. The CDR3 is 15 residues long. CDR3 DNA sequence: TGTGCCAGCAGTTCCCCCTCAGGGGCGTATACAGAAGCTTTCTTT. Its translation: CASSSPSGAYTEAFF.

The CDR3 region is CASSYSTGNEKLFF. CDR3 DNA: TGTGCCAGCAGTTACTCGACCGGGAATGAAAAACTGTTTTTT. V and J are TRBV6-2 or TRBV6-3 and TRBJ1-4; D is unresolved. V lost 0 bases and J lost 5, with 7 bases in between. The CDR3 consists of 14 residues. Germline values: CDR1 MNHEY, CDR2 SVGEGT.

The CDR3 sequence: CASSLGTTTGELFF. Written as DNA, the CDR3 is TGTGCCAGCAGCTTAGGGACTACTACCGGGGAGCTGTTTTTT. The chain is built from TRBV11-2 and TRBJ2-2; D is possibly TRBD2 (6 bases). V lost 1 base to trimming and J lost 5 bases, with 8 bases between them. The CDR3 totals 14 residues. Germline V gene data show CDR1 as SGHAT and CDR2 as FQNNGV.

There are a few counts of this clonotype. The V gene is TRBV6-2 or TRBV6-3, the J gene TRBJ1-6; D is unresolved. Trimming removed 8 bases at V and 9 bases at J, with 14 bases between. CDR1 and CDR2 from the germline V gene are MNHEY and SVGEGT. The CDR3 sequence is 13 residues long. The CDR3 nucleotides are TGTGCCAGCCTATACGGCTCAGCTTCACCCCTCCACTTT. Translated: CASLYGSASPLHF.

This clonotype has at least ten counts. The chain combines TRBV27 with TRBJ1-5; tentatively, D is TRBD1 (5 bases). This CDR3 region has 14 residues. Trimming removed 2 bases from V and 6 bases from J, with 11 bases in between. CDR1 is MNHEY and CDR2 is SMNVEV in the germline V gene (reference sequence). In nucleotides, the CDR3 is TGTGCCAGCAGTTTAAAGGGGATCGGTCAGCCCCAGCATTTT. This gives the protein CASSLKGIGQPQHF.

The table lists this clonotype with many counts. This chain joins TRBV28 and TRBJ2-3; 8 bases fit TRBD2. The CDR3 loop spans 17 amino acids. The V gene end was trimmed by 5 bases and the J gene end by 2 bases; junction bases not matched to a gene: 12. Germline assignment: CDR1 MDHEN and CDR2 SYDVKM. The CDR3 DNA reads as TGTGCCAGCAGTCGTGTCCCCTGGCGGGGGGACACAGATACGCAGTATTTT. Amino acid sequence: CASSRVPWRGDTDTQYF.

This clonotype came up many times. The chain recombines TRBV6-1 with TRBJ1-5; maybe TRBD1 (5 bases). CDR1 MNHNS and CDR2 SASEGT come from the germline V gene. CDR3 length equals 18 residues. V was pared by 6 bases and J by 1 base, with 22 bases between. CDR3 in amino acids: CASSSGAAKSGSNQPQHF. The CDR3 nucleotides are TGTGCCAGCAGCTCCGGGGCAGCTAAGTCAGGGAGCAATCAGCCCCAGCATTTT.

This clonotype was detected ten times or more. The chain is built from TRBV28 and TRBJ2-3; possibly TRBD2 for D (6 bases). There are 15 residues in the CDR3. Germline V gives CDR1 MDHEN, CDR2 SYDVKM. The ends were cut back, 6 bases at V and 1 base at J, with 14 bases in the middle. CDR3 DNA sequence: TGTGCCAGCAGCTTTCCCGGGGGAGGCACAGATACGCAGTATTTT. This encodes CASSFPGGGTDTQYF. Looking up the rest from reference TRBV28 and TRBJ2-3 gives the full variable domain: DVKVTQSSRYLVKRTGEKVFLECVQDMDHENMFWYRQDPGLGLRLIYFSYDVKMKEKGDIPEGYSVSREKKERFSLILESASTNQTSMYLCASSFPGGGTDTQYFGPGTRLTVL.

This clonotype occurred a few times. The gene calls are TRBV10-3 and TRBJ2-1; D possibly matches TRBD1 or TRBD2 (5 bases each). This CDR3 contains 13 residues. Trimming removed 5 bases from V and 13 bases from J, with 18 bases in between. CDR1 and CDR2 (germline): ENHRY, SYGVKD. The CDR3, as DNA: TGTGCCATCAGTAGGTCTGGGGGAGCAATACAGTTCTTC. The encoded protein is CAISRSGGAIQFF.

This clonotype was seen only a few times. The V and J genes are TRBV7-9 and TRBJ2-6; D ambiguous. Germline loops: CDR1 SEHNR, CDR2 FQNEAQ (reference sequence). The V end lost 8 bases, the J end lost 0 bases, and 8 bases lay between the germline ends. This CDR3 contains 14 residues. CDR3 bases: TGTGCCAGCCAGCAGAGCTCTGGGGCCAACGTCCTGACTTTC. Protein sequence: CASQQSSGANVLTF.

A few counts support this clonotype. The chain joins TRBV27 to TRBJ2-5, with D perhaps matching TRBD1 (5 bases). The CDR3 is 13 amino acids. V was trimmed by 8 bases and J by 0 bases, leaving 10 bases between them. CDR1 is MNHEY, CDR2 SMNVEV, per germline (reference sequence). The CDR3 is CASGNRYQETQYF. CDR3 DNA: TGTGCCAGCGGTAACAGGTACCAAGAGACCCAGTACTTC.

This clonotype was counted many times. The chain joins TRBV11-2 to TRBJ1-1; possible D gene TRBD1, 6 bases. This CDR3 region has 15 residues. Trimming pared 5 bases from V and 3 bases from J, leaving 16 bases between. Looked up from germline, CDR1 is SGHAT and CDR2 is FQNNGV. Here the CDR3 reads CASSQGRLADTEAFF. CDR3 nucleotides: TGTGCCAGCAGCCAGGGGCGGCTGGCGGACACTGAAGCTTTCTTT.

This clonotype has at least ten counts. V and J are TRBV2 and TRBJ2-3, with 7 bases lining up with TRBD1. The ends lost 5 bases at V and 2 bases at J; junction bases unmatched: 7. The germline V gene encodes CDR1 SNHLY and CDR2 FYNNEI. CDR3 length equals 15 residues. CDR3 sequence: CASSSETGFTDTQYF. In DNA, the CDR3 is TGTGCCAGCAGTTCCGAGACAGGGTTCACAGATACGCAGTATTTT.

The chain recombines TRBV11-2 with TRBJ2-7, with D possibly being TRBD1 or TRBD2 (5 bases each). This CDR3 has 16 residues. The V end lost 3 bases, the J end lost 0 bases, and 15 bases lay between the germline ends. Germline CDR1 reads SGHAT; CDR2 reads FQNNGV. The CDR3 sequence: CASSFYGTGSSYEQYF. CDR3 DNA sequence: TGTGCCAGCAGCTTCTATGGGACGGGGAGCTCCTACGAGCAGTACTTC.

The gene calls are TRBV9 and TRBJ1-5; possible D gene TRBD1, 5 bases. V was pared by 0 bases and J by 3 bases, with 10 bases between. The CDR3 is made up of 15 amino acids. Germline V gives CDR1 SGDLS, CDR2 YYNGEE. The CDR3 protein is CASSVEGLDNQPQHF. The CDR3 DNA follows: TGTGCCAGCAGCGTAGAGGGGTTGGACAATCAGCCCCAGCATTTT.

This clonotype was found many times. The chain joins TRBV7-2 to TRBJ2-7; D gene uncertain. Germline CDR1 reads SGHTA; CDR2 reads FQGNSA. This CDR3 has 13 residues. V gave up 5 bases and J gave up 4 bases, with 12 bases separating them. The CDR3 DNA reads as TGTGCCAGCAGCCCGTCGCTGATTTACGAGCAGTACTTC. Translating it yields CASSPSLIYEQYF.

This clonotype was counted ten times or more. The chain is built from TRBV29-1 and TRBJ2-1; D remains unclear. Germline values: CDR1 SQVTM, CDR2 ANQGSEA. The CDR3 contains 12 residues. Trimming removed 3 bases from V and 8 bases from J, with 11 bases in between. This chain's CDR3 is CSVEIAGHEQFF. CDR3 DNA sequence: TGCAGCGTTGAGATCGCCGGCCATGAGCAGTTCTTC.

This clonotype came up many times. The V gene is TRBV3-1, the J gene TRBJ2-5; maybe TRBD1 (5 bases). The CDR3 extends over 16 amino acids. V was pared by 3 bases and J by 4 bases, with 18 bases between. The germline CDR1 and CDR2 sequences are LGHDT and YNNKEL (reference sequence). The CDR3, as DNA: TGTGCCAGCAGCCAGTTTTGGGGCCGATCCTCAGAGACCCAGTACTTC. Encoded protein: CASSQFWGRSSETQYF.